The clone carrying this T cell receptor beta chain was detected a few times. The antigen remains undetermined. The CDR3 sequence is 17 residues long. Trimming shortened V by 0 bases and J by 3 bases, and 17 bases separated the two germline ends. The germline V gene has CDR1 MGHRA and CDR2 YSYEKL. cDNA was made by 5'RACE with 10-nucleotide random UMIs. TCRdb re-derived calls from the 5' RACE reads in MiXCR, one entry per CDR3 protein. The sample lists 66,000 or so distinct CDR3 sequences, 4.5% occurring once. The data stem from a study of neurological immune-mediated disorders. Whole-study findings and limits: None of the CDR3 amino acid sequences in expanded clones turned up in more than one subject, which points to private repertoires in all groups.

PBMCs stored at -80 C, numbering 2 million, were the origin of the unsorted libraries. What was sequenced was PBMCs. The receptor's source is a man aged 25-45 years with multiple sclerosis. The chain has TRBV4-1 and TRBJ1-1; D not resolved. The CDR3 DNA follows: TGCGCCAGCAGCCAAGAACCGTCAGCCAGGAGGGACACTGAAGCTTTCTTT. Translated, it gives CASSQEPSARRDTEAFF.